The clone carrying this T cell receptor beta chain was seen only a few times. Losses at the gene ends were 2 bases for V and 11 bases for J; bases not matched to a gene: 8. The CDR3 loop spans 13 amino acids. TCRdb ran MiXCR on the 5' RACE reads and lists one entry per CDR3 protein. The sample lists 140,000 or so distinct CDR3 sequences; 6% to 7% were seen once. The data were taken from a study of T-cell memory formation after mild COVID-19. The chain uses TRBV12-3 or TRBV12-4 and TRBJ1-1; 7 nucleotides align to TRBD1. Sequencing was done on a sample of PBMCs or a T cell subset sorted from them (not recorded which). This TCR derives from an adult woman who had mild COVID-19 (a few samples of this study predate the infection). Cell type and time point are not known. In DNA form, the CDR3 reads TGTGCCAGCAGTTTACCTCCCGGGGGACAGGCTTTCTTT. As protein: CASSLPPGGQAFF.